Below, one T cell receptor beta chain is given with its context. The data belong to a study of sequential checkpoint blockade in melanoma. Sequencing was performed with immunoSEQ multiplex PCR; in TCRdb, only in-frame clones are kept and a portion is missing. Of about 37,000 clones in the sample, 32% were seen once. Treatment reported: randomized to nivolumab then ipilimumab (arm A) or the reverse (arm B). The CDR3 length is 12 residues. V was clipped by 2 bases and J by 4 bases, with 7 bases between them. The germline CDR1 and CDR2 sequences are GTSNPN and SVGIG (reference sequence). The sequences come from tumor tissue (inferred from file names), collected from a patient given nivolumab and ipilimumab in sequence. The J gene is TRBJ2-3, the V gene TRBV30; D remains ambiguous. The clonotype was recovered from a human donor with melanoma. CDR3 amino acids: CAWSMGPDTQYF. The CDR3 DNA reads TGTGCCTGGAGTATGGGTCCAGATACGCAGTATTTT.